This TCR beta chain was recovered during a study of blood T cell repertoires in COVID-19. As for the study in general: T cells, B-cell-depleted T cells, or PBMCs supplied cDNA or gDNA.

This CDR3 is built from 13 residues. The germline V gene has CDR1 MRHNA and CDR2 SNTAGT. V was clipped by 4 bases and J by 5 bases, with 11 bases between them. Those enrolled, adults aged roughly 18 to 90 years, came from fewer than 25 US areas. Participants' reported clinical history set cohort assignment. Original handling: By means of reference gene primer amplification, nucleated cell counts were estimated. Method: immunoSEQ multiplex PCR; TCRdb's copy keeps in-frame clones and lacks some. D and trimming come from the DNA, and the V and J calls and clone size come from that table. The profile shows some 270,000 clones, about 87% of them singletons.

The sequencing sample was made of PBMCs or T cells enriched from blood (not recorded which). The rearrangement joins TRBV6-4 to TRBJ1-1; the D gene is possibly TRBD1 (5 bases). This clonotype originated in a woman aged 25 to 45 with acute COVID-19. Here the CDR3 reads CASSGMEGTEAFF. The DNA for the CDR3 is TGTGCCAGCAGTGGCATGGAGGGGACTGAAGCTTTCTTT.